This T cell receptor beta chain was profiled in a study of blood T cell repertoires in COVID-19. Study information: The study drew acute and convalescent COVID-19 samples from the United States, Italy and Spain. PBMCs, B-cell-depleted T cells, or T cells were the source of the cDNA or gDNA that made up the material.

Germline V lookup: CDR1 MDHEN, CDR2 SYDVKM. This CDR3 spans 15 amino acids. V lost 6 bases to trimming and J lost 1 base; unmatched junction nucleotides: 8. In the original processing: Nucleated cell counts were estimated from reference gene primer amplification. The method was immunoSEQ multiplex PCR; TCRdb's version includes in-frame clones alone and lacks a portion of them. V, J and clone size derive from that table, while D and trimming were established from the DNA sequence. The sample contains around 73,000 clones, over 65% of which appear only once. The sequence derives from a woman aged 55-69 years with acute or convalescent COVID-19. The V and J genes are TRBV28 and TRBJ1-2; 7 nucleotides agree with TRBD1. Sequenced: peripheral blood. The CDR3 sequence: CASRGRGNFNYGYTF. CDR3 sequence (DNA): TGTGCCAGCAGGGGCAGGGGGAATTTTAACTATGGCTACACCTTC.